This passage covers 26 T cell receptor beta chains from one sample sequenced in a study of CD8+CD57+ T cells in acquired aplastic anemia. An expansion of CD8+CD57+ cells by flow cytometry had been shown in patients chosen for sequencing. Using genomic DNA as the template, TCR beta VDJ and CDR3 profiling was carried out. TCRdb analysed the reads with MiXCR anew, one entry per CDR3 protein. The sample lists 150,000 to 200,000 distinct CDR3 sequences, 45% to 55% occurring once. Sequenced material: sorted CD4+, CD8+, or CD8+CD57+ T cells (not recorded which) from PBMCs. Source of these receptors: a human donor with aplastic anemia.

J is TRBJ2-5 and V is TRBV3-1, with a weak D call TRBD2 (5 bases). Germline lookup yields CDR1 LGHDT and CDR2 YNNKEL (reference sequence). This CDR3 has 14 amino acids. V shed 3 bases and J shed 1 base, with 9 bases lying between them. The DNA of the CDR3 is TGTGCCAGCAGCCATGGCGGGCCCCAAGAGACCCAGTACTTC. It encodes CASSHGGPQETQYF.

The chain couples TRBV19 to TRBJ1-2; weak D call: TRBD1 (5 bases). The germline V gene has CDR1 LNHDA and CDR2 SQIVND (reference sequence). This CDR3 has 15 residues. The V end was cut by 5 bases, the J end by 8 bases, with 21 bases between. DNA of the CDR3: TGTGCCAGTAGTGGGGCCCTATTCCCAGGCCAGGGCTACACCTTC. Its translation is CASSGALFPGQGYTF.

This clonotype occurred many times. The chain joins TRBV12-5 to TRBJ2-7, with TRBD2 matching over 9 bases. V was clipped by 5 bases and J by 3 bases; unmatched bases: 5. Germline V gene data show CDR1 as LGHNT and CDR2 as FRNRAP. The CDR3 is made up of 14 amino acids. In nucleotides, the CDR3 is TGTGCTAGTGGTCCAGGACTAGCGAACTACGAGCAGTACTTC. Amino acids: CASGPGLANYEQYF. Full variable domain (missing parts from reference TRBV12-5 and TRBJ2-7): DARVTQTPRHKVTEMGQEVTMRCQPILGHNTVFWYRQTMMQGLELLAYFRNRAPLDDSGMPKDRFSAEMPDATLATLKIQPSEPRDSAVYFCASGPGLANYEQYFGPGTRLTVT.

In this sample, this clonotype turned up a few times. The CDR3 DNA reads as TGCGCCAGCAGCAGACGGACTAGCGGAGGCTACGAGCAGTACTTC. This translates into CASSRRTSGGYEQYF. The J gene is TRBJ2-7, the V gene TRBV5-1; 10 bases are shared with TRBD2. The junction had 7 bases not matched to a gene; V was cut back by 4 bases and J by 3 bases. The CDR3 loop spans 15 amino acids. Germline V gene sequence: CDR1 SGHRS, CDR2 YFSETQ.

As for this clonotype: A single base separates this from a much larger clone, so it may be a read error. The chain joins TRBV25-1 to TRBJ2-2, with 12 bases matching TRBD2. Germline CDR1 and CDR2: MGHDK and SYGVNS. CDR3 length equals 17 residues. The CDR3 DNA is TGCGCCAGGAGCCATCTAGCGGGAGGGCCGGGCACCGGGGAGCTGTTTTTT. Its translation is CARSHLAGGPGTGELFF.

J is TRBJ2-2 and V is TRBV2; D is uncertain. The CDR3 extends over 15 amino acids. Germline assignment: CDR1 SNHLY and CDR2 FYNNEI. With 3 bases removed from V and 0 bases from J, the gap between germline ends came to 8 bases. Here the CDR3 reads CASSDRDPNTGELFF. The CDR3 DNA is TGTGCCAGCAGTGACAGAGATCCGAACACCGGGGAGCTGTTTTTT.

The chain combines TRBV30 with TRBJ2-3; D unclear. Trimming took 2 bases from V and 3 from J, leaving 9 bases between them. Germline V gene data show CDR1 as GTSNPN and CDR2 as SVGIG (reference sequence). The CDR3 length is 13 residues. This CDR3 reads CAWSSLVTDTQYF. The CDR3, as DNA: TGTGCCTGGAGTTCCCTAGTAACAGATACGCAGTATTTT.

On this clonotype itself: This could be a read error, since a much larger clone is one nucleotide away. The V and J genes are TRBV6-1 and TRBJ2-7; D is possibly TRBD2 (5 bases). V lost 4 bases and J 2 bases, leaving 15 bases between the germline ends. The CDR3 spans 15 residues. CDR1 and CDR2 from the germline V gene are MNHNS and SASEGT. The CDR3 bases are TGTGCCAGCAGTGGAGCGCACGGGGTCCCCTACGAGCAGTACTTC. Translated, it gives CASSGAHGVPYEQYF.

This clonotype was recorded many times. The CDR3 loop reads CASSLVGEQYF. The CDR3 bases are TGCGCCAGCAGCTTGGTAGGGGAGCAGTACTTC. V and J are TRBV5-1 and TRBJ2-7; D uncertain. Germline CDR1 SGHRS, CDR2 YFSETQ. V was pared by 0 bases and J by 7 bases, with 5 bases between. CDR3 length: 11 residues.

This clonotype has ten or more counts. V and J are TRBV12-3 or TRBV12-4 and TRBJ2-3; 8 nucleotides agree with TRBD2. With 5 bases clipped from V and 5 bases from J, the junction kept 6 bases outside the gene matches. This CDR3 has 14 residues. Here the CDR3 reads CASSRGLAEDTQYF. The CDR3 DNA is TGTGCCAGCAGTCGTGGACTAGCCGAAGATACGCAGTATTTT.

CDR3 nucleotides: TGTGCCAGCAGCCAAGATGGTACCGGGGGCACAGATACGCAGTATTTT. This translates into CASSQDGTGGTDTQYF. V and J are TRBV4-2 and TRBJ2-3; TRBD2 is a possible D gene (5 bases). The germline CDR1 and CDR2 sequences are LGHNA and YNFKEQ. This CDR3 is built from 16 residues. Between the trimmed V and J ends, which lost 0 bases and 1 base, there was a span of 11 bases.

The chain is built from TRBV2 and TRBJ2-5; D tentatively reads TRBD1 or TRBD2 (6 bases each). The CDR3 has 14 amino acids. Between the trimmed V and J ends, which lost 1 base and 5 bases, there was a span of 11 bases. Per germline, CDR1 SNHLY and CDR2 FYNNEI. CDR3 nucleotides: TGTGCCAGCAGTGAAGTTGGGGGGCGGGAGACCCAGTACTTC. This codes for CASSEVGGRETQYF.

The chain combines TRBV30 with TRBJ2-7; a possible D gene is TRBD2 (6 bases). V dropped 1 base and J dropped 6 bases, with 19 bases sitting between them. Germline loops: CDR1 GTSNPN, CDR2 SVGIG (reference sequence). The CDR3 has 15 residues. In nucleotides, the CDR3 is TGTGCCTGGAGTGCCTTTATTTCGCCCGGGGGCGAGCAGTACTTC. Its translation is CAWSAFISPGGEQYF.

This sequence joins TRBV5-4 and TRBJ2-7; 7 bases are shared with TRBD1. V gave up 2 bases and J gave up 6 bases; unmatched junction bases: 8. From germline, CDR1 is SGHNT and CDR2 YYREEE (reference sequence). The CDR3 contains 14 residues. The CDR3 spells CASSFRDRVTEQYF. For the CDR3, the DNA is TGTGCCAGCAGCTTTCGCGACAGGGTGACCGAGCAGTACTTC.

The chain uses TRBV6-2 or TRBV6-3 and TRBJ1-2; D unresolved. Deletions cut 7 bases from V and 6 bases from J, with 15 bases between. CDR3 length: 13 residues. Per the germline V gene, CDR1 is MNHEY and CDR2 is SVGEGT. CDR3 DNA: TGTGCCAGCACTACGATCGGAGACCATGGCTACACCTTC. It translates to CASTTIGDHGYTF.

This clonotype was detected ten times or more. V and J are TRBV14 and TRBJ1-2; D is unclear. Germline V lookup: CDR1 SGHDN, CDR2 FVKESK. Trimming took 3 bases from V and 3 from J, leaving 23 bases between them. This CDR3 has 18 amino acids. This CDR3 reads CASSHLGFGHLSHYGYTF. DNA of the CDR3: TGTGCCAGCAGCCACCTAGGGTTCGGTCACCTATCTCACTATGGCTACACCTTC.

Notes on this clonotype: Lacking the conserved final phenylalanine or tryptophan, this CDR3 likely reflects a read error. The chain carries TRBV2 and TRBJ1-1, with D unresolved. Germline V CDR1 and CDR2: SNHLY, FYNNEI. This CDR3 has 14 residues. The DNA for the CDR3 is TGTGCCAGCAGGGTGGGAGGAATGAACACCGAAGCTTTCTCT. Protein sequence: CASRVGGMNTEAFS.

This clonotype was observed a few times. V is TRBV5-5 and J is TRBJ2-7; the match to TRBD2 covers 11 bases. Germline-derived CDR1 and CDR2 are SGHKS and YYEKEE (reference sequence). CDR3 length equals 15 residues. The J segment lost 0 bases and the V segment lost 3 bases, leaving 2 bases of the junction unmatched. Written as DNA, the CDR3 is TGTGCCAGCAGCTGGGGGACTAGCGGCTCCTACGAGCAGTACTTC. Its protein is CASSWGTSGSYEQYF.

The chain employs TRBV20-1 and TRBJ2-7; 8 bases agree with TRBD2. The CDR3 has 17 residues. V lost 0 bases and J lost 5; bases outside the gene matches: 15. The V gene's germline CDR1 is DFQATT and CDR2 SNEGSKA (reference sequence). This chain's CDR3 is CSAREVKRVGRDDEQYF. The CDR3 bases are TGCAGTGCTAGAGAGGTGAAGAGGGTCGGGAGGGATGACGAGCAGTACTTC.

The chain recombines TRBV3-1 with TRBJ1-1, with 11 bases fitting TRBD1. Per the germline V gene, CDR1 is LGHDT and CDR2 is YNNKEL (reference sequence). The CDR3 consists of 16 residues. The ends lost 2 bases at V and 1 base at J; junction bases unmatched: 3. The CDR3 region has the DNA TGTGCCAGCAGCCAACGGACAGGGGGCGAGAACACTGAAGCTTTCTTT. Its protein is CASSQRTGGENTEAFF.

This clonotype was counted a few times. The gene calls are TRBV7-9 and TRBJ1-2; D unresolved. V was trimmed by 6 bases and J by 2 bases, leaving 10 bases between them. Per the germline V gene, CDR1 is SEHNR and CDR2 is FQNEAQ (reference sequence). CDR3 length equals 13 residues. The CDR3, as DNA: TGTGCCAGCAGGTCTCTTTCCAACTATGGCTACACCTTC. It codes for CASRSLSNYGYTF.

This clonotype was seen many times. The chain joins TRBV6-1 to TRBJ2-7; 11 bases match TRBD2. The germline CDR1 and CDR2 sequences are MNHNS and SASEGT. The CDR3 sequence is 16 residues long. The junction had 12 bases not matched to a gene; V was cut back by 7 bases and J by 4 bases. The CDR3 DNA sequence: TGTGCCAGCATCCCCGATAAGGGACTAGCGGAATACGAGCAGTACTTC. Translating it yields CASIPDKGLAEYEQYF.

This clonotype was detected many times. In DNA, the CDR3 is TGCAGTGCTAGCAAGGACAGAGGCAATGGCTACACCTTC. Translation: CSASKDRGNGYTF. V usage is TRBV20-1 and J usage is TRBJ1-2; maybe TRBD1 (6 bases). V lost 3 bases and J lost 6, with 14 bases in between. CDR1 DFQATT and CDR2 SNEGSKA come from the germline V gene (reference sequence). The CDR3 spans 13 residues.

V and J are TRBV5-4 and TRBJ2-4; D is perhaps TRBD2 (5 bases). The J call may be wrong; the DNA end is better matched by TRBJ2-5. This CDR3 spans 14 amino acids. Germline loops: CDR1 SGHNT, CDR2 YYREEE (reference sequence). This chain's CDR3 is CASSSESTGWTQYF. CDR3 sequence (DNA): TGTGCCAGCAGCTCCGAATCGACGGGGTGGACCCAGTACTTC.

The CDR3 DNA is TGTGCCAGCAGCCTAGGGAGGTCGAATAACTATGGCTACACCTTC. Protein sequence: CASSLGRSNNYGYTF. The chain joins TRBV2 to TRBJ1-2; D ambiguous. V was clipped by 6 bases and J by 1 base, with 15 bases between them. The CDR3 has 15 amino acids. The V gene's germline CDR1 is SNHLY and CDR2 FYNNEI.

This rearrangement joins TRBV4-1 to TRBJ1-1; weak D call: TRBD1 (5 bases). CDR3 length: 16 residues. Germline V CDR1 and CDR2: MGHRA, YSYEKL. Trimming cost V 0 bases and J 1 base, with 12 bases left between them. CDR3 DNA: TGCGCCAGCAGCCAAGAGGCAGGTGGGGGGAACACTGAAGCTTTCTTT. It specifies CASSQEAGGGNTEAFF.